This entry concerns a single T cell receptor (beta chain). The target antigen is unknown. It was with 60 Vbeta and 13 Jbeta primers that the PCR ran. This table comes from immunoSEQ multiplex PCR, and its TCRdb copy is limited to in-frame clones, with some not included. The table includes about 150,000 clones, just under 80% detected once. The data stem from a study of cytomegalovirus exposure and HLA in healthy donors. Study-wide background: In a previous analysis, 120 million or so unique TCR beta sequences were found from 150 million to 200 million T cells. Study outcomes and limitations: A prior analysis recorded that most TCR beta V segments were productive about 90% or about 30% of the time.

V dropped 2 bases and J dropped 4 bases, with 6 bases sitting between them. Germline lookup yields CDR1 SNHLY and CDR2 FYNNEI. This CDR3 spans 12 amino acids. The clonotype was recovered from a woman in her 50s in good health and CMV-seropositive. This chain uses TRBV2 with TRBJ2-7; TRBD1 might be the D (5 bases). Sample: PBMCs. CDR3 in DNA: TGTGCCAGCAGTGAATCAGGGTACGAGCAGTACTTC. Translated: CASSESGYEQYF.